This T cell receptor beta chain was recorded in a study of siplizumab effects on memory and regulatory T cells. Germline V CDR1 and CDR2: SGDLS, YYNGEE. V lost 2 bases and J lost 0, with 12 bases in between. The CDR3 spans 15 residues. Study outcomes and limitations: Naive T cells seemed more diverse than memory cells and seemed major alloresponse contributors. With siplizumab, mappable alloreactive CD4+ clones averaged around 71% Treg-derived, versus 25% to 30% in controls. Alloreactive sequences that could be traced to unstimulated CD4+ memory cells showed a significant reduction under siplizumab.

TCR templates, around 9.3 x 10^4 per sample, were assayed. TCRdb keeps only in-frame clones here, not all; method: immunoSEQ multiplex PCR. This table has fewer than 85,000 clones, 85% to 95% appearing once. Details on this clone: The antigen is unknown.

The sequence came from a human donor in good health. The chain carries TRBV9 and TRBJ2-7; the D gene is possibly TRBD2 (6 bases). The specimen was CD8+ T cells sorted from blood. CDR3 bases: TGTGCCAGCAGCGTTTACCGGGACTCCTCCTACGAGCAGTACTTC. Its translation is CASSVYRDSSYEQYF.